This T cell receptor (beta chain) is drawn from a study of CD8 T cells in ankylosing spondylitis. Study-wide points: Within ankylosing spondylitis blood, a TCR beta motif made up of roughly eight highly homologous variants appeared to be characteristic.

Turning to this clonotype: Its matching antigen is unknown.

Deletions cut 3 bases from V and 6 bases from J, with 9 bases between. This CDR3 is built from 13 residues. Germline V CDR1 and CDR2: SGHTA, FQGTGA. MiXCR, run by TCRdb on the 5' RACE reads, gives a single entry per CDR3 protein. The repertoire includes around 250,000 distinct CDR3 sequences, about 30% of them detected once, and approximately 4% sits in the top ten. The TCR originated in a male donor with ankylosing spondylitis or in good health (not recorded which). V usage is TRBV7-3 and J usage is TRBJ2-1; D unresolved. The source material was blood, either unsorted or a sorted T cell fraction (not recorded which). The CDR3 region has the DNA TGTGCCAGCAGCTTCGACCCGGCCAATGAGCAGTTCTTC. Translation gives CASSFDPANEQFF.